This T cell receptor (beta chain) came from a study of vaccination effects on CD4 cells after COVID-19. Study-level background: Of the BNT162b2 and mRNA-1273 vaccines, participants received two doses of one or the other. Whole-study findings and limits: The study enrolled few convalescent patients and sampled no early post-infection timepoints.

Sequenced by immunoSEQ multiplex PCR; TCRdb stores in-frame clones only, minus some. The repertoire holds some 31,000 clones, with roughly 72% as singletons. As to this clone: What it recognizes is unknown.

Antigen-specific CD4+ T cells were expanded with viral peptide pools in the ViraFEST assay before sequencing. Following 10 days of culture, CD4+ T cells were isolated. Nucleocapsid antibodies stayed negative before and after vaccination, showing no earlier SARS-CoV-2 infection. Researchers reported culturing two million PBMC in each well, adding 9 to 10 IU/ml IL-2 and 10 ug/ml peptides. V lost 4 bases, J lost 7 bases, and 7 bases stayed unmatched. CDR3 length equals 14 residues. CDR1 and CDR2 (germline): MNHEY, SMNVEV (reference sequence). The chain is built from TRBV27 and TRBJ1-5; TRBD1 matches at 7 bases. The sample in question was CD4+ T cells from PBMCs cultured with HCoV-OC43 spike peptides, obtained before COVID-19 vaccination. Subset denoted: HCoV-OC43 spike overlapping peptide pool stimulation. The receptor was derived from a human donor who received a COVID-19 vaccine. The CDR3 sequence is CASSSQGPGQPQHF. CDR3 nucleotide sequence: TGTGCCAGCAGTTCACAGGGGCCCGGGCAGCCCCAGCATTTT.